This T cell receptor beta chain was obtained from a study of shared clonotypes between healthy human individuals. Whole-study results and caveats: Depth of sequencing was expected to influence donor clonotype sharing.

Across several immunoSEQ plates, the genomic DNA of each subset was split evenly. Among the unsorted PBMC samples, replicate PCRs used roughly 300 ng DNA, about 30,000 T cell genomes. Method: immunoSEQ multiplex PCR; TCRdb's copy keeps in-frame clones and lacks some. In the table there are roughly 490,000 clones, 60% to 85% of which are singletons. On this clone: Its matching antigen is unknown.

Trimming at V came to 6 bases and at J to 6 bases, leaving 8 bases not matched to a gene. The CDR3 consists of 14 residues. Germline V gene sequence: CDR1 SGHTA, CDR2 FQGNSA. Unsorted samples used roughly 90 million PBMCs for genomic DNA. The receptor was isolated from a woman in her 40s in good health. Some clones in this sample may be carry-over from other donors' samples. The chain couples TRBV7-2 to TRBJ2-1; 7 nucleotides line up with TRBD2. The sample consisted of PBMCs. CDR3 residues: CASSRLAGLNEQFF. CDR3 in DNA: TGTGCCAGCAGTAGACTAGCCGGGCTCAATGAGCAGTTCTTC.